The clone carrying this T cell receptor beta chain was observed a few times. As handled by the study authors: Reference gene primer amplification yielded estimated nucleated cell counts. TCRdb's table, derived via immunoSEQ multiplex PCR, lists solely in-frame clones and lacks some. Clone size and the V and J calls come from that table; the DNA yielded D and trimming. Among approximately 250,000 clones listed, around nine tenths were seen once. This sample was taken from a study of blood T cell repertoires in COVID-19. Study in general: Specimens from acute and convalescent COVID-19 originated in the United States, Italy and Spain. PBMCs, B-cell-depleted T cells, or T cells provided the cDNA or gDNA that made up the material.

The clonotype originates from a man between 25 and 39 years old with active or convalescent COVID-19. The sequenced sample consisted of peripheral blood.

The CDR3 spells CASSDGTGGEKLFF. The CDR3, as DNA: TGTGCCAGCAGCGACGGGACAGGTGGGGAAAAACTGTTTTTT. The chain is built from TRBV9 and TRBJ1-4; 8 bases match TRBD1. Germline values: CDR1 SGDLS, CDR2 YYNGEE. The J segment lost 8 bases and the V segment lost 3 bases, leaving 6 bases of the junction unmatched. This CDR3 comprises 14 residues.